The 13 T cell receptor beta chains reported below all come from one sample, sequenced in a study of shared clonotypes between healthy human individuals. CD45RO-negative cells were positively selected for CCR7, leaving out terminally differentiated effector memory CD45RA+ cells. The method was immunoSEQ multiplex PCR; TCRdb's version includes in-frame clones alone and lacks a portion of them. Of about 2 million clones listed, about 95% are singletons. Sequencing input: naive CD8+ T cells sorted from blood. These receptors were collected from a man aged 18-30 years in good health.

The chain couples TRBV28 to TRBJ2-7; D is unclear. The ends were cut back, 3 bases at V and 1 base at J, with 10 bases in the middle. Germline loops: CDR1 MDHEN, CDR2 SYDVKM. The CDR3 is 14 amino acids. CDR3 protein: CASSLDGASYEQYF. As DNA, the CDR3 is TGTGCCAGCAGTTTGGACGGCGCGTCCTACGAGCAGTACTTC.

In regard to this clone: The identical CDR3 is also encoded by other nucleotide sequences in the sample. The chain has TRBV2 and TRBJ1-2; 7 nucleotides match TRBD1. The CDR3 has 13 amino acids. Germline V gene sequence: CDR1 SNHLY, CDR2 FYNNEI. Trimming cost V 6 bases and J 2 bases; bases outside gene matches: 3. The CDR3 DNA follows: TGTGCCAGCAGCACGGGACAGAACTATGGCTACACCTTC. Its protein is CASSTGQNYGYTF.

The rearrangement links TRBV10-2 to TRBJ2-7; 8 bases align to TRBD1. V lost 6 bases and J lost 0; bases outside the gene matches: 4. Germline CDR1 WSHSY, CDR2 SAAADI. The CDR3 runs 14 residues. DNA of the CDR3: TGCGCCAGCAGCACAGGGGGGAGCTCCTACGAGCAGTACTTC. Translated: CASSTGGSSYEQYF.

A single count supports this clone. J is TRBJ2-7 and V is TRBV4-1; D is unresolved. CDR1 and CDR2 from the germline V gene are MGHRA and YSYEKL. There are 14 residues in the CDR3. The V and J ends lost 1 base and 0 bases respectively, with 7 bases between them. CDR3 region: CASSQARFSYEQYF. DNA of the CDR3: TGCGCCAGCAGCCAAGCCCGGTTCTCCTACGAGCAGTACTTC.

Comment on this clone: The sample has other DNA sequences that encode this CDR3 too. The V and J genes are TRBV29-1 and TRBJ2-7; 11 nucleotides agree with TRBD1. The length of the CDR3 is 13 residues. J lost 4 bases, V lost 5 bases, and 4 bases had no gene match. Germline assignment: CDR1 SQVTM and CDR2 ANQGSEA. The CDR3 region is CSVLGTGGYEQYF. The CDR3 region has the DNA TGCAGCGTTTTGGGGACAGGGGGGTACGAGCAGTACTTC.

This chain's CDR3 is CASSLWTFSNQPQHF. In DNA, the CDR3 is TGCGCCAGCAGTCTATGGACATTTAGCAATCAGCCCCAGCATTTT. This rearrangement joins TRBV23-1 to TRBJ1-5, with D tentatively TRBD1 (5 bases). TRBV23-1 is classed as an ORF, of uncertain function. Between the trimmed V and J ends, which lost 4 bases and 0 bases, there was a span of 10 bases. The CDR3 contains 15 residues.

Concerning this clone itself: One end of the junction does not line up with germline, which may come from a read error. The CDR3 coding sequence is TGCGCCAGCAGCCAAGATTACGAAACAGTTCAGGATTTT. Encoded protein: CASSQDYETVQDF. This sequence joins TRBV4-3 and TRBJ2-3; D gene ambiguous. The germline V gene encodes CDR1 LGHNA and CDR2 YSLEER. The CDR3 is made up of 13 amino acids.

The V gene is TRBV28, the J gene TRBJ1-2, with 7 bases aligning to TRBD1. Per the germline V gene, CDR1 is MDHEN and CDR2 is SYDVKM. The V segment lost 7 bases and the J segment 4 bases; nucleotides outside the gene matches: 9. The CDR3 runs 14 residues. CDR3: CASTRTGGVYGYTF. CDR3 nucleotides: TGTGCCAGCACCCGGACAGGCGGGGTCTATGGCTACACCTTC.

The chain recombines TRBV5-6 with TRBJ2-5; 10 nucleotides agree with TRBD1. CDR1 is SGHDT and CDR2 is YYEEEE in the germline V gene. Trimming cost V 0 bases and J 4 bases; bases outside gene matches: 3. The CDR3 has 15 residues. The DNA of the CDR3 is TGTGCCAGCAGCTTGGGGACAGGGGGGCCAGAGACCCAGTACTTC. This translates into CASSLGTGGPETQYF.

The chain couples TRBV6-1 to TRBJ1-2, with D tentatively TRBD1 (5 bases). Trimming removed 3 bases from V and 3 bases from J, with 14 bases in between. Looked up from germline, CDR1 is MNHNS and CDR2 is SASEGT. The CDR3 spans 15 residues. The CDR3 nucleotides read TGTGCCAGCAGTGATCTTCTGGGGGGAGACTATGGCTACACCTTC. Translating it yields CASSDLLGGDYGYTF.

The rearrangement uses TRBV4-3 and TRBJ2-7, with 7 bases matching TRBD2. The V gene end was trimmed by 0 bases and the J gene end by 2 bases; junction bases not matched to a gene: 4. This CDR3 comprises 15 residues. CDR1 is LGHNA and CDR2 is YSLEER in the germline V gene. The CDR3 here is CASSQEVAGAYEQYF. CDR3 DNA sequence: TGCGCCAGCAGCCAAGAAGTCGCGGGAGCCTACGAGCAGTACTTC.

This clone was seen once. The chain is built from TRBV2 and TRBJ2-7; D remains ambiguous. Per the germline V gene, CDR1 is SNHLY and CDR2 is FYNNEI. The CDR3 spans 12 residues. Trimming removed 7 bases from V and 0 bases from J, with 7 bases in between. Here the CDR3 DNA reads TGTGCCAGCACCCGGAACTCCTACGAGCAGTACTTC. It specifies CASTRNSYEQYF.

The chain recombines TRBV28 with TRBJ2-1, with D perhaps TRBD1 (6 bases). The germline V and J ends were trimmed by 5 bases and 8 bases, with 22 bases remaining between them. From germline, CDR1 is MDHEN and CDR2 SYDVKM. This CDR3 has 16 amino acids. CDR3 nucleotides: TGTGCCAGCAGTCGGCCCGGCTTGGGGGCCGAGGATGAGCAGTTCTTC. Its protein product is CASSRPGLGAEDEQFF.